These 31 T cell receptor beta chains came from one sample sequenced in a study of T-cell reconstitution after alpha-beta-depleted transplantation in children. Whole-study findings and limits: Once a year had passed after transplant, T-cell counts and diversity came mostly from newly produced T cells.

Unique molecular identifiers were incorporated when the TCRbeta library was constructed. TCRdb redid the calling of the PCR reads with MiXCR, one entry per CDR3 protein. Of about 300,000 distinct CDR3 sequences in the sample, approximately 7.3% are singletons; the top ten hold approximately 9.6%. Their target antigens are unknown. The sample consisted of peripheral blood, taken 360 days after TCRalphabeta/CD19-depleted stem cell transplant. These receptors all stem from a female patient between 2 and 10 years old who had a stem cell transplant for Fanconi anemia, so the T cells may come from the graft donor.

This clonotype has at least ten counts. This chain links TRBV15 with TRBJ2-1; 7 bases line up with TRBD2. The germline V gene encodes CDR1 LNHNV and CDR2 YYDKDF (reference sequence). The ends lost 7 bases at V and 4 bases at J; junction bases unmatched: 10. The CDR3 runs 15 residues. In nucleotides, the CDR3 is TGTGCCACCACCCAGGGTGCGGGAGAGTACAATGAGCAGTTCTTC. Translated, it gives CATTQGAGEYNEQFF.

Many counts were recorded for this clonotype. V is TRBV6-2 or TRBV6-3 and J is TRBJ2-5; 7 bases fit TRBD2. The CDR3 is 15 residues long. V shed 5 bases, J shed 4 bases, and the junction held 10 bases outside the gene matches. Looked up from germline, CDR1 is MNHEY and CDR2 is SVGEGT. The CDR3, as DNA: TGTGCCAGCAGTCTTACCCCGACTAGCCGAGAGACCCAGTACTTC. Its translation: CASSLTPTSRETQYF.

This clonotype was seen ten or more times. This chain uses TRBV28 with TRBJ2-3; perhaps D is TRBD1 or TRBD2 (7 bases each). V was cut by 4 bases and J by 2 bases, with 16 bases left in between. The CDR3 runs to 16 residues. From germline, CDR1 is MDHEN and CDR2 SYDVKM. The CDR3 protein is CASSSQGGGFTDTQYF. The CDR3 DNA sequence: TGTGCCAGCAGTTCACAGGGAGGGGGCTTCACAGATACGCAGTATTTT.

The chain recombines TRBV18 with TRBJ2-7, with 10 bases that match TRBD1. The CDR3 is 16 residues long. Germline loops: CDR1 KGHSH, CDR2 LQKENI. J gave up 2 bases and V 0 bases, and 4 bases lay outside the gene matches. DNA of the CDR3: TGTGCCAGCTCACCACCGGGACAGGGGACAGCCTACGAGCAGTACTTC. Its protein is CASSPPGQGTAYEQYF.

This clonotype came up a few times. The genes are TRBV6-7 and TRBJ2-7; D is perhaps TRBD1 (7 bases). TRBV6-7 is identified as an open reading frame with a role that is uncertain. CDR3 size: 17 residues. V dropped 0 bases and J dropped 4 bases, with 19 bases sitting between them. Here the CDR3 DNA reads TGTGCCAGCAGTTACTCCATACTGGAGGGACAGCGTTACGAGCAGTACTTC. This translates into CASSYSILEGQRYEQYF.

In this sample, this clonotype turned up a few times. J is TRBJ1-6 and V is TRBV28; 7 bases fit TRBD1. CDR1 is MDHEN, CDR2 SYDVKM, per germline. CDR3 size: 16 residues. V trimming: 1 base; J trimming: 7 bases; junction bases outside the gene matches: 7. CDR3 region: CASSLSLTGRNSPLHF. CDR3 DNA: TGTGCCAGCAGTTTATCTCTGACAGGGAGGAATTCACCCCTCCACTTT.

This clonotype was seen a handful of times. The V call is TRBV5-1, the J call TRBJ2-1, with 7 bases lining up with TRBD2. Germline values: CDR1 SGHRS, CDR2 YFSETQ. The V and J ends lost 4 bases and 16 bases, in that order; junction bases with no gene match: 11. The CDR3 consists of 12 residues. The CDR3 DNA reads TGCGCCAGCAGCATAACTAGCGATGAGCGTTTCTTC. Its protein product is CASSITSDERFF.

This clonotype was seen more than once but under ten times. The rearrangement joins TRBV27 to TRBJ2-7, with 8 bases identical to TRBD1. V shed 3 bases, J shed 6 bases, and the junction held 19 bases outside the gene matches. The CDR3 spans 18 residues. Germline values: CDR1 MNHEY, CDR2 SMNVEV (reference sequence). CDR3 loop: CASSLGWGTGAYMGEQYF. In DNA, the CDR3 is TGTGCCAGCAGTTTGGGTTGGGGGACAGGCGCCTATATGGGCGAGCAGTACTTC.

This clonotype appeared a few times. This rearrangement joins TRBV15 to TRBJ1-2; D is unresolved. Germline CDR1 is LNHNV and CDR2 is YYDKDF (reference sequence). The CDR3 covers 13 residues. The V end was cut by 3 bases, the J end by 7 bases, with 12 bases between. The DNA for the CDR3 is TGTGCCACCAGCAGGGGAGACCCGAGTGGCTACACCTTC. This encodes CATSRGDPSGYTF.

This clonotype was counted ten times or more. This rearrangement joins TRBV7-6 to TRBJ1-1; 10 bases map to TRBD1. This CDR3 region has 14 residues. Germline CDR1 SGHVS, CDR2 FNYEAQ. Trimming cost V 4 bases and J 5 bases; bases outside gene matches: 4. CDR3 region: CASSSGTGETEAFF. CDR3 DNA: TGTGCCAGCAGCTCCGGGACAGGGGAAACTGAAGCTTTCTTT.

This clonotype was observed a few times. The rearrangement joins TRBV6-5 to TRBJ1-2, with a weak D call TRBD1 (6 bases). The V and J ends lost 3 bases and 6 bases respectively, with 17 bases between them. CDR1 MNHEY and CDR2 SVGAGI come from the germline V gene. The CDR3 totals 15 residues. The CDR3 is CASSYFRGARDGYTF. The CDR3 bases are TGTGCCAGCAGTTATTTCCGGGGGGCGAGAGATGGCTACACCTTC.

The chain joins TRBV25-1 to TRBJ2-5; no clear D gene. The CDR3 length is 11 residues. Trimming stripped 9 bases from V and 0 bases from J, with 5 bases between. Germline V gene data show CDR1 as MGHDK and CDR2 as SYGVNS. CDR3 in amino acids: CARVHQETQYF. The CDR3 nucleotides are TGTGCCAGGGTCCACCAAGAGACCCAGTACTTC.

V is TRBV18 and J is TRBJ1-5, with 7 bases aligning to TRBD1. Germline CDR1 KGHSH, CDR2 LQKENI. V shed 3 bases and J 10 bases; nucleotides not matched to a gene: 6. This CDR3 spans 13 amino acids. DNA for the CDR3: TGTGCCAGCTCACCCGGGAGGGGGCAACCCCAGCATTTT. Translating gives CASSPGRGQPQHF.

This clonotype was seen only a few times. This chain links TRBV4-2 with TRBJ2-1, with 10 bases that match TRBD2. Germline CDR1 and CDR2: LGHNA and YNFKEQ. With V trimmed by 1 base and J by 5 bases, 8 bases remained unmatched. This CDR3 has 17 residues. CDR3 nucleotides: TGTGCCAGCAGCCAAGGCGCGCCAGCGGGAGGGCACAATGAGCAGTTCTTC. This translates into CASSQGAPAGGHNEQFF.

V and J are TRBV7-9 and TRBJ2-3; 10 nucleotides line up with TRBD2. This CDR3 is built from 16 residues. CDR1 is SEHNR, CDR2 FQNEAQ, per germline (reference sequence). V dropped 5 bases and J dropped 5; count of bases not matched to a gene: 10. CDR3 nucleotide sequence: TGTGCCAGCAGCGCATTAAGCGGGGGGGGGCTAGATACGCAGTATTTT. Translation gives CASSALSGGGLDTQYF.

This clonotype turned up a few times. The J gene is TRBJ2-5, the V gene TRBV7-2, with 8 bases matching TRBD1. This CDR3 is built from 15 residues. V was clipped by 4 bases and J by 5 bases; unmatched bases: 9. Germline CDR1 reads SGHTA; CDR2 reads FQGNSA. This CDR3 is CASSSEGQDAETQYF. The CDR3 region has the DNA TGTGCCAGCAGCTCGGAGGGACAGGATGCGGAGACCCAGTACTTC.

The CDR3 loop reads CASSLSPGGGWQETQYF. The CDR3 DNA reads TGCGCCAGCAGCTTGTCCCCAGGAGGGGGGTGGCAAGAGACCCAGTACTTC. The J gene is TRBJ2-5, the V gene TRBV5-1; D may correspond to TRBD1 or TRBD2 (6 bases each). CDR1 and CDR2 from the germline V gene are SGHRS and YFSETQ. The CDR3 has 17 amino acids. Between the trimmed V and J ends, which lost 1 base and 2 bases, there was a span of 18 bases.

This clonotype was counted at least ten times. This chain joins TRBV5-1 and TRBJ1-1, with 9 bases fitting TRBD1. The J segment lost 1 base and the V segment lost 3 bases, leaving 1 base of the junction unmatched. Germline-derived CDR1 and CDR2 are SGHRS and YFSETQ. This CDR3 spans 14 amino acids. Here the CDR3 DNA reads TGCGCCAGCAGCTGGGGACAGGGGAACACTGAAGCTTTCTTT. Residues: CASSWGQGNTEAFF. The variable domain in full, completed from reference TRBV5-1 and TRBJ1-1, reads KAGVTQTPRYLIKTRGQQVTLSCSPISGHRSVSWYQQTPGQGLQFLFEYFSETQRNKGNFPGRFSGRQFSNSRSEMNVSTLELGDSALYLCASSWGQGNTEAFFGQGTRLTVV.

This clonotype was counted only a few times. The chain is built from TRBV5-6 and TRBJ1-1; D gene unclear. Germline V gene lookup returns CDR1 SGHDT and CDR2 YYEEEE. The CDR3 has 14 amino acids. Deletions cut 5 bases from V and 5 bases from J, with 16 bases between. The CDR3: CASSSRAAGTEAFF. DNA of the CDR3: TGTGCCAGCAGTTCTAGGGCGGCGGGGACTGAAGCTTTCTTT.

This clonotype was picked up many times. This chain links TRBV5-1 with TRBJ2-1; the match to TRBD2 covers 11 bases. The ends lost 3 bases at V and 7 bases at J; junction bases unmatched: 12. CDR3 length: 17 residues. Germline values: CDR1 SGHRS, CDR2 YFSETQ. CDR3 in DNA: TGCGCCAGCAGCTCCTTGTTCGGACTAGCGGGTAGGAATGAGCAGTTCTTC. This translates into CASSSLFGLAGRNEQFF.

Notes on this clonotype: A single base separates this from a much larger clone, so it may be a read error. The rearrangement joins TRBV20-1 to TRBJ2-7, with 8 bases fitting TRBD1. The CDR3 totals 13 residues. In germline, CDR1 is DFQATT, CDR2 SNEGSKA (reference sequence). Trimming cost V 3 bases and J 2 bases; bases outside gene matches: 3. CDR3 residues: CSASDRGPYEQYF. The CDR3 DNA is TGCAGTGCTAGCGACAGGGGACCCTACGAGCAGTACTTC.

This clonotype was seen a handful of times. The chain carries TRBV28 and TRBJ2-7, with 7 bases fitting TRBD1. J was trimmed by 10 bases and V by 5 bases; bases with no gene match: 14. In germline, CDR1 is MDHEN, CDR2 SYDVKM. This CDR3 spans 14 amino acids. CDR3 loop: CASSDPDRAGDQYF. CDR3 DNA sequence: TGTGCCAGCAGTGACCCCGACAGGGCCGGGGACCAGTACTTC.

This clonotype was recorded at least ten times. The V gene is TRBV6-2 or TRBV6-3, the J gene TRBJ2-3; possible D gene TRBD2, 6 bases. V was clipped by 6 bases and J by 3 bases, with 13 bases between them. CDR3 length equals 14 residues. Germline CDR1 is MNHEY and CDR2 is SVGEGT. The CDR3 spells CASRSRGETDTQYF. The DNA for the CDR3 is TGTGCCAGCAGGTCCCGCGGGGAGACAGATACGCAGTATTTT.

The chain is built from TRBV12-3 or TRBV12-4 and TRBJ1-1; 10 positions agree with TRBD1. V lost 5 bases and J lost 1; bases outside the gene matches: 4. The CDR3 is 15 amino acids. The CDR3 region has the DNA TGTGCCAGCAGTCCCGGGACAGGGGAGAACACTGAAGCTTTCTTT. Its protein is CASSPGTGENTEAFF.

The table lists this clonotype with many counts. CDR3 region: CASRTTGLVNEQFF. CDR3 nucleotides: TGTGCCAGCAGAACGACAGGGTTAGTGAATGAGCAGTTCTTC. The chain uses TRBV6-1 and TRBJ2-1, with 7 nucleotides matching TRBD1. Germline assignment: CDR1 MNHNS and CDR2 SASEGT. CDR3 length equals 14 residues. V gave up 6 bases and J gave up 7 bases; unmatched junction bases: 9.

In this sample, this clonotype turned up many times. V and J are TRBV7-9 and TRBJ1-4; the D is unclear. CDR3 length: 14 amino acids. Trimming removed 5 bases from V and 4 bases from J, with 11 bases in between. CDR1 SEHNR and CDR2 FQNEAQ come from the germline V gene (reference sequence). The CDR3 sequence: CASSLDGFNEKLFF. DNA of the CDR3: TGTGCCAGCAGCCTCGACGGGTTTAATGAAAAACTGTTTTTT.

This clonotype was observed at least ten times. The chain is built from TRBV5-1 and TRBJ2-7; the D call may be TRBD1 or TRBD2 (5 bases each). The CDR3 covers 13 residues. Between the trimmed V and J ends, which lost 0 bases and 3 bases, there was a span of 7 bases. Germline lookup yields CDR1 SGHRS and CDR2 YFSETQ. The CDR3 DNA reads TGCGCCAGCAGCTTGGGAGGGGTCTACGAGCAGTACTTC. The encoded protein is CASSLGGVYEQYF.

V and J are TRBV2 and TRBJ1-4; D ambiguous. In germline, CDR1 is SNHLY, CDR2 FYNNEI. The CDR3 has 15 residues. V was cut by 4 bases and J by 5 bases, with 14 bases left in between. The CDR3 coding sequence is TGTGCCAGCAGTGTCGCGGGGAACCGAAATGAAAAACTGTTTTTT. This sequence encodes CASSVAGNRNEKLFF.

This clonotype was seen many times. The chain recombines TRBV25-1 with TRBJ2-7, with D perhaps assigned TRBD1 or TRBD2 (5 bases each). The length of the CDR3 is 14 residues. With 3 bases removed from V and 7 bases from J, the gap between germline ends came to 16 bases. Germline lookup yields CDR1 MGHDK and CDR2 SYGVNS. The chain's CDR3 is CASSEQGWPGEQYF. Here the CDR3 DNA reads TGTGCCAGCAGTGAGCAGGGATGGCCGGGGGAGCAGTACTTC.

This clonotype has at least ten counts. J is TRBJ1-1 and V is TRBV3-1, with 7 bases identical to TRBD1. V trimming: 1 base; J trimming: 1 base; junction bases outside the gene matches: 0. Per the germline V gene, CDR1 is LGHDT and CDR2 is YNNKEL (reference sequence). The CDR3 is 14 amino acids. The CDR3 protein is CASSQGTGNTEAFF. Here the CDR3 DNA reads TGTGCCAGCAGCCAAGGGACAGGGAACACTGAAGCTTTCTTT.

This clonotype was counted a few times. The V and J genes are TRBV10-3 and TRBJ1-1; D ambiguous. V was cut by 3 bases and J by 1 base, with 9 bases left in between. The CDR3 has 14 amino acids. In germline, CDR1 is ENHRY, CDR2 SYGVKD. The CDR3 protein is CAISDASGNTEAFF. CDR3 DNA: TGTGCCATCAGTGACGCCTCGGGGAACACTGAAGCTTTCTTT.